This T cell receptor beta chain was sequenced in a study of blood T cell repertoires in COVID-19. Study in general: Some COVID-19 samples were acute and others convalescent; all came from the United States, Italy and Spain. Nucleic acid was either cDNA or gDNA, and it came from T cells, B-cell-depleted T cells, or PBMCs.

How the authors handled the data: Reference gene primer amplification gave nucleated cell count estimates. Libraries were prepared by immunoSEQ multiplex PCR; TCRdb keeps only in-frame clonotypes and omits some of them. That table supplies the V and J calls and clone size; D and trimming were determined from the DNA. The repertoire holds more than 65,000 clones, with about 80% as singletons. V lost 3 bases and J lost 4, with 12 bases in between. The germline gives CDR1 LGHDT, CDR2 YNNKEL (reference sequence). There are 15 residues in the CDR3. This receptor was obtained from a human donor in a cohort sampled during active COVID-19. This chain uses TRBV3-1 (or the pseudogene TRBV3-2) with TRBJ2-2; D is possibly TRBD1 (6 bases). Input material: peripheral blood. The CDR3, as DNA: TGTGCCAGCAGCCATTGGGACACTCGCACCGGGGAGCTGTTTTTT. This translates into CASSHWDTRTGELFF.